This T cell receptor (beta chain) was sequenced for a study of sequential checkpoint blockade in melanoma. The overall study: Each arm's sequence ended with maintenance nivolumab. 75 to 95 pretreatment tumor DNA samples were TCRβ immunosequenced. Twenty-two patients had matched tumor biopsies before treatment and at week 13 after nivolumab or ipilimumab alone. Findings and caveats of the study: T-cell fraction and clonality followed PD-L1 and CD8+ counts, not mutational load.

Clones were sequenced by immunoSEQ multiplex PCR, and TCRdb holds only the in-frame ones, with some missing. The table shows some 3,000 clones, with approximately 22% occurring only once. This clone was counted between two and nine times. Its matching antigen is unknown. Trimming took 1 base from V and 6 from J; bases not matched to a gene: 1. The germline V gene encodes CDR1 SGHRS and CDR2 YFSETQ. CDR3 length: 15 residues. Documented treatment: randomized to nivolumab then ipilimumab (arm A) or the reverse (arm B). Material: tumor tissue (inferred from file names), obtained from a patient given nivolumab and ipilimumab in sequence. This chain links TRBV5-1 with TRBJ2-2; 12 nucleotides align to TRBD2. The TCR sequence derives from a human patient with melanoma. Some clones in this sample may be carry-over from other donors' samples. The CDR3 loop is CASSLSSGGAGELFF. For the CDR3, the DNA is TGCGCCAGCAGCTTGTCTAGCGGGGGGGCCGGGGAGCTGTTTTTT.